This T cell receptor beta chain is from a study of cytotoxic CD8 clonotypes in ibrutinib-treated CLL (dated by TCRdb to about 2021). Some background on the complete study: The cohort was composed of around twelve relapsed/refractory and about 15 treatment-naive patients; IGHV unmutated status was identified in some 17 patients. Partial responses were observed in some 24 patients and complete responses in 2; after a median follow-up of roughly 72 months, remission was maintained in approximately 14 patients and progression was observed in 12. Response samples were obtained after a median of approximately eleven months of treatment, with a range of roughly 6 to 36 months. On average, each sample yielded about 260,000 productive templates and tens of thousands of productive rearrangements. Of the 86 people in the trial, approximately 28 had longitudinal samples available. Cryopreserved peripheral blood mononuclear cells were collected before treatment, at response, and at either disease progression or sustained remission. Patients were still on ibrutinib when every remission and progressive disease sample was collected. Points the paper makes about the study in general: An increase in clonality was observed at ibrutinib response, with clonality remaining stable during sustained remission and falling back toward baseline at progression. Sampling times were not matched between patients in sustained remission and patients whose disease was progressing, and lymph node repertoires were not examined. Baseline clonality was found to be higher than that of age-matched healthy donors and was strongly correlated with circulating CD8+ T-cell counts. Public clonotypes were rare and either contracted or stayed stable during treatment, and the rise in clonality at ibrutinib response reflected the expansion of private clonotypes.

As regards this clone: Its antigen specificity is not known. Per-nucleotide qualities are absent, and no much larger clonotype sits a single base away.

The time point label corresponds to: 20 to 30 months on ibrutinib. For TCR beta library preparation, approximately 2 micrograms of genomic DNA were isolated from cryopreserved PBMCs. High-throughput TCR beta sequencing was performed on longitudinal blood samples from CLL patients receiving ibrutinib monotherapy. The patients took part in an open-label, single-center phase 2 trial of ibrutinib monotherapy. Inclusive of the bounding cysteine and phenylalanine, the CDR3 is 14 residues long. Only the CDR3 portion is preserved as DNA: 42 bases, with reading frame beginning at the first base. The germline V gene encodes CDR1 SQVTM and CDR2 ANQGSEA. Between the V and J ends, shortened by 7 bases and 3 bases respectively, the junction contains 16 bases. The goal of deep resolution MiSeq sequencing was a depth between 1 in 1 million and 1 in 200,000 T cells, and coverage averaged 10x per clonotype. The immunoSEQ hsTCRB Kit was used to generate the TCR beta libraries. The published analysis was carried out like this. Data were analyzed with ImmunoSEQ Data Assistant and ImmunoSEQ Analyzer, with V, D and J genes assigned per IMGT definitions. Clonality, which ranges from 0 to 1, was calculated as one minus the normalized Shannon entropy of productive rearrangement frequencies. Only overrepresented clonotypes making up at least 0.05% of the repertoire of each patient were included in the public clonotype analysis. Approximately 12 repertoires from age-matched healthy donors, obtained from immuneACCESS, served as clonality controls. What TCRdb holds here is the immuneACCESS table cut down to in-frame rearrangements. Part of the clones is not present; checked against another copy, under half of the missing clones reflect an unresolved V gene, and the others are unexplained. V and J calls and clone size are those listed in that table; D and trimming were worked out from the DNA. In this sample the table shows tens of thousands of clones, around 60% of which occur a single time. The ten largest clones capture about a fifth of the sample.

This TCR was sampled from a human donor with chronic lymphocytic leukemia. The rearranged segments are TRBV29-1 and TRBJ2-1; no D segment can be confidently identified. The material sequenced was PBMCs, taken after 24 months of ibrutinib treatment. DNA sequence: TGCAGCGCCCCACGGAAGGGCATCTACAATGAGCAGTTCTTC. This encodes CSAPRKGIYNEQFF.